Detailed here is one T cell receptor beta chain. Its cognate antigen is unknown. This entry belongs to a study of vaccination effects on CD4 cells after COVID-19. On the study more broadly: Post-vaccine specimens arrived a median 72 days past the second dose.

Investigators separated out CD4+ T cells once about 10 days of culture had passed. Two-dose vaccination with either BNT162b2 or mRNA-1273 was given to the participants. This table comes from immunoSEQ multiplex PCR, and its TCRdb copy is limited to in-frame clones, with some not included. The profile shows just over 55,000 clones, approximately 80% of them singletons. This CDR3 spans 13 amino acids. The germline gives CDR1 SGHVS, CDR2 FQNEAQ. V was pared by 1 base and J by 9 bases, with 7 bases between. The clonotype originates from a human donor who received a COVID-19 vaccine. The input for sequencing was CD4+ T cells from PBMCs cultured without peptide, taken after COVID-19 vaccination. The chain combines TRBV7-8 with TRBJ1-6; no clear D gene. The CDR3 sequence: CASSLERSSPLHF. The CDR3, as DNA: TGTGCCAGCAGCTTAGAAAGGTCTTCACCCCTCCACTTT.